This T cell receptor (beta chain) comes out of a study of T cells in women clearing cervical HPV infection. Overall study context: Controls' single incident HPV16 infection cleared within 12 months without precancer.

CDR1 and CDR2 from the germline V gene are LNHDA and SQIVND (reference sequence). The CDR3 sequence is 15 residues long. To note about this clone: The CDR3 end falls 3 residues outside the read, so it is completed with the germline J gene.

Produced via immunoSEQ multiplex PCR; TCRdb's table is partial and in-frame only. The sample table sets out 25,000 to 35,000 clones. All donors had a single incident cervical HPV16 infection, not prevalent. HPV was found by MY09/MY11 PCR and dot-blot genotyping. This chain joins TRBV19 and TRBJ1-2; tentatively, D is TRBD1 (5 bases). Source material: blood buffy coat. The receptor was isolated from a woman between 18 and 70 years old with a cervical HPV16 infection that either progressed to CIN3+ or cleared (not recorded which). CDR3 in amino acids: CASALGGNPFYDYTF. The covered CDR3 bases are TGTGCCAGTGCTCTGGGGGGGAACCCCTTCTACGAC.